This T cell receptor (beta chain) was documented in a study of blood T cell repertoires in COVID-19. About the study: From the United States, Italy and Spain came samples of acute and convalescent COVID-19. T cells, B-cell-depleted T cells, or PBMCs provided the cDNA or gDNA that served as material.

Methods used by the authors: Scientists estimated how many nucleated cells there were by amplifying reference gene primers. Sequenced by immunoSEQ multiplex PCR; TCRdb stores in-frame clones only, minus some. The V and J calls and clone size come from that table; D and trimming were worked out from the DNA. The sample includes approximately 160,000 clones, over 75% of them seen just once. Trimming pared 3 bases from V and 7 bases from J, leaving 41 bases between. Germline lookup yields CDR1 SGHRS and CDR2 YFSETQ. The CDR3 extends over 23 amino acids. The chain carries TRBV5-1 and TRBJ2-1, with a weak D call TRBD1 (11 bases). The clonotype was recovered from a human donor in a cohort sampled during active COVID-19. The source material was peripheral blood. The CDR3 protein is CASSSIGTGGASLGAGGRNEQFF. The CDR3 region has the DNA TGCGCCAGCAGCTCTATCGGGACAGGGGGAGCATCGTTGGGAGCGGGAGGGCGGAATGAGCAGTTCTTC. Combining the CDR3 with reference TRBV5-1 and TRBJ2-1 gives the whole variable domain KAGVTQTPRYLIKTRGQQVTLSCSPISGHRSVSWYQQTPGQGLQFLFEYFSETQRNKGNFPGRFSGRQFSNSRSEMNVSTLELGDSALYLCASSSIGTGGASLGAGGRNEQFFGPGTRLTVL.